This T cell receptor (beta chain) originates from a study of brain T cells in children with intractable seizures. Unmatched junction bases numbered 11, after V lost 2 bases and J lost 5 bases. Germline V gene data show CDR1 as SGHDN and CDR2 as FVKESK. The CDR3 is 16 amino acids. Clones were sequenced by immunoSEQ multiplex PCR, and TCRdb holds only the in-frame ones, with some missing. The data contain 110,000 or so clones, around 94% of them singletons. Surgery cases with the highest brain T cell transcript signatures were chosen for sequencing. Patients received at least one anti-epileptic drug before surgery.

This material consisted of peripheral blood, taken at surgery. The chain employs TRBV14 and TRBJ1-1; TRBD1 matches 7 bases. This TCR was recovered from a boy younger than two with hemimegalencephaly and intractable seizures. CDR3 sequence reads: CASSQPRQGGRTEAFF. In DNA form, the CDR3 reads TGTGCCAGCAGCCAACCTCGACAGGGCGGGAGGACTGAAGCTTTCTTT.